These 13 T cell receptor beta chains were all obtained from the same sample, sequenced in a study of CD8+CD57+ T cells in acquired aplastic anemia. Patients selected for sequencing had displayed CD8+CD57+ cell expansion by flow cytometry. The TCR beta profiling, which covered VDJ combination and CDR3 sequence, was carried out using genomic DNA as the template. TCRdb reprocessed the reads with MiXCR, giving one entry per CDR3 protein. The sample lists about 98,000 distinct CDR3 sequences; around 70% were seen once. Sequenced: sorted CD4+, CD8+, or CD8+CD57+ T cells (not recorded which) from PBMCs. These receptors were collected from a human donor with aplastic anemia.

This clonotype has ten or more counts. CDR3 DNA: TGTGCCAGCGAAAAAGTATCCTATCTTGCCGGGGAGCTGTTTTTT. It yields the protein CASEKVSYLAGELFF. V and J are TRBV19 and TRBJ2-2; no firm D call. Germline V CDR1 and CDR2: LNHDA, SQIVND (reference sequence). V lost 9 bases, J lost 6 bases, and 20 bases lay in between. This CDR3 spans 15 amino acids.

The chain uses TRBV19 and TRBJ2-1; the D call may be TRBD1 or TRBD2 (5 bases each). Germline loops: CDR1 LNHDA, CDR2 SQIVND (reference sequence). CDR3 length: 14 amino acids. V was clipped by 4 bases and J by 5 bases, with 12 bases between them. In DNA, the CDR3 is TGTGCCAGTAGTAAAGGGACGGAGAACAATGAGCAGTTCTTC. Protein sequence: CASSKGTENNEQFF.

V gene TRBV7-9 combines with J gene TRBJ2-5; TRBD2 matches 8 bases. Germline CDR1 and CDR2: SEHNR and FQNEAQ (reference sequence). The CDR3 has 13 residues. J lost 4 bases, V lost 5 bases, and 3 bases had no gene match. CDR3 bases: TGTGCCAGCAGCCGTAGCGGGGCAGAGACCCAGTACTTC. Its protein is CASSRSGAETQYF.

The chain combines TRBV20-1 with TRBJ1-1; D unclear. The V end was cut by 0 bases, the J end by 0 bases, with 8 bases between. The CDR3 is made up of 14 amino acids. The germline V gene has CDR1 DFQATT and CDR2 SNEGSKA (reference sequence). The CDR3 loop is CSARDSPLNTEAFF. Written as DNA, the CDR3 is TGCAGTGCTAGAGATTCACCCTTGAACACTGAAGCTTTCTTT.

V is TRBV10-3 and J is TRBJ1-4, with no clear D. V lost 3 bases and J 5 bases, leaving 13 bases between the germline ends. Germline loops: CDR1 ENHRY, CDR2 SYGVKD. This CDR3 is built from 15 residues. CDR3 region: CAISDGPAKNEKLFF. The CDR3 DNA sequence: TGTGCCATCAGTGACGGGCCGGCTAAAAATGAAAAACTGTTTTTT.

The chain couples TRBV28 to TRBJ1-6, with D tentatively TRBD1 (5 bases). Trimming took 2 bases from V and 10 from J, leaving 12 bases between them. The CDR3 is made up of 14 amino acids. Germline lookup yields CDR1 MDHEN and CDR2 SYDVKM. The CDR3 reads CASSLVGDGSPLHF. CDR3 DNA: TGTGCCAGCAGTTTAGTAGGGGATGGGTCACCCCTCCACTTT.

A single count supports this clonotype. V gene TRBV15 combines with J gene TRBJ2-2; TRBD1 matches 7 bases. CDR1 LNHNV and CDR2 YYDKDF come from the germline V gene (reference sequence). Unmatched junction bases numbered 14, after V lost 6 bases and J lost 7 bases. This CDR3 region has 16 residues. CDR3 sequence reads: CATRGDRAGVFGELFF. DNA for the CDR3: TGTGCCACCAGGGGAGACAGGGCAGGTGTCTTCGGGGAGCTGTTTTTT.

The chain recombines TRBV20-1 with TRBJ2-1; D gene uncertain. Looked up from germline, CDR1 is DFQATT and CDR2 is SNEGSKA (reference sequence). The CDR3 has 13 residues. V was pared by 0 bases and J by 3 bases, with 6 bases between. CDR3 coding DNA: TGCAGTGCTAGAGATAAGGACTACAATGAGCAGTTCTTC. This codes for CSARDKDYNEQFF.

The rearrangement links TRBV10-2 to TRBJ2-7; TRBD2 agrees at 7 bases. Germline loops: CDR1 WSHSY, CDR2 SAAADI. The CDR3 has 15 amino acids. V shed 3 bases, J shed 1 base, and the junction held 6 bases outside the gene matches. The CDR3 loop is CASSDLRERSYEQYF. CDR3 nucleotide sequence: TGCGCCAGCAGTGACCTGCGGGAGCGGTCCTACGAGCAGTACTTC.

This chain connects TRBV11-1 to TRBJ1-6; D is perhaps TRBD1 (6 bases). Between the trimmed V and J ends, which lost 8 bases and 5 bases, there was a span of 19 bases. Germline V gene sequence: CDR1 SGHAT, CDR2 FQDESV (reference sequence). This CDR3 region has 16 residues. The CDR3 region has the DNA TGTGCCAGCGCGAGGGGGACGGTCTCAGATAATTCACCCCTCCACTTT. Translation: CASARGTVSDNSPLHF.

This clonotype was counted only a few times. The chain recombines TRBV29-1 with TRBJ1-2; D is unresolved. The CDR3 extends over 12 amino acids. V lost 5 bases and J 4 bases, leaving 11 bases between the germline ends. Germline CDR1 is SQVTM and CDR2 is ANQGSEA. CDR3 DNA: TGCAGCGTTTACCCAGACACCTATGGCTACACCTTC. Its translation: CSVYPDTYGYTF. The complete variable domain, with remaining parts taken from reference TRBV29-1 and TRBJ1-2, reads SAVISQKPSRDICQRGTSLTIQCQVDSQVTMMFWYRQQPGQSLTLIATANQGSEATYESGFVIDKFPISRPNLTFSTLTVSNMSPEDSSIYLCSVYPDTYGYTFGSGTRLTVV.

The genes are TRBV7-8 and TRBJ1-5, with D unclear. The CDR3 contains 12 residues. The germline V gene encodes CDR1 SGHVS and CDR2 FQNEAQ. Deletions cut 2 bases from V and 6 bases from J, with 5 bases between. The CDR3 loop is CASSLPGQPQHF. The CDR3 DNA sequence: TGTGCCAGCAGCTTACCAGGTCAGCCCCAGCATTTT.

In the case of this clonotype: The junction departs from the called germline gene at one end, perhaps through a read error. The rearrangement links TRBV7-7 to TRBJ1-6, with unresolved D. Germline V lookup: CDR1 SSHAT, CDR2 FNYEAQ (reference sequence). There are 15 residues in the CDR3. Written as DNA, the CDR3 is TGTGCTAGCAGCTTAGACCACAGCGATAATTCACCCCTCCACTTT. It yields the protein CASSLDHSDNSPLHF.